The rows below give T cell receptor beta chains drawn from one sample of a study of blood T cell repertoires in COVID-19. Sequenced by immunoSEQ multiplex PCR; TCRdb stores in-frame clones only, minus some. The repertoire holds about 270,000 clones, with 75% to 90% as singletons. Sequencing was done on a sample of PBMCs or T cells enriched from blood (not recorded which). The receptor set was obtained from a young woman with acute COVID-19. CDR3s include the opening cysteine and the closing phenylalanine or tryptophan. A D gene is named only where the DNA matches it firmly.

d_call j_call v_call cdr3_aa
- TRBJ2-6 TRBV6-5 CASRLKSGANVLTF
- TRBJ1-6 TRBV28 CASSTSGGLYNSPLHF
- TRBJ1-2 TRBV19 CASRAQGYYGYTF
TRBD2 TRBJ2-3 TRBV23-1 CASSGGGKGATDTQYF
TRBD1 TRBJ2-1 TRBV29-1 CSVEEMTGQYNEQFF
- TRBJ2-3 TRBV9 CASSANPGASTDTQYF
- TRBJ2-3 TRBV14 CASSPSGDTQYF
- TRBJ1-1 TRBV20-1 CSASFTEGTEAFF
TRBD1 TRBJ1-4 TRBV28 CASSFPAGGVSSNEKLFF
TRBD2 TRBJ2-1 TRBV5-1 CASSLAPGLAGVSPEQFF
TRBD1 TRBJ2-7 TRBV12-3/TRBV12-4 CASSRTGAHEQYF
- TRBJ1-1 TRBV29-1 CSVEGGENTEAFF
- TRBJ2-7 TRBV30 CAWSVGGRSSYEQYF
- TRBJ2-4 TRBV9 CASSLQDWADIQYF
TRBD2 TRBJ2-1 TRBV3-1/TRBV3-2 CASGRSGNTNEQFF
TRBD2 TRBJ2-7 TRBV5-1 CASSSASGTSGRSYEQYF
- TRBJ2-7 TRBV19 CASSPLLGTSYEQYF
TRBD2 TRBJ2-3 TRBV4-1 CASSQGGGPGDTQYF
- TRBJ2-2 TRBV3-1/TRBV3-2 CASSPGLNTGELFF
TRBD2 TRBJ2-7 TRBV7-3 CASSYAGSGYEQYF
TRBD1 TRBJ1-5 TRBV5-1 CASRIETGANQPQHF
- TRBJ1-3 TRBV9 CASSVDNSGNTIYF
- TRBJ2-6 TRBV3-1/TRBV3-2 CASSQAQEAGANVLTF
- TRBJ2-2 TRBV6-1 CASSEGLGELFF
- TRBJ2-2 TRBV28 CASSPGLTAGELFF
- TRBJ1-2 TRBV15 CATSRGGDGYTF